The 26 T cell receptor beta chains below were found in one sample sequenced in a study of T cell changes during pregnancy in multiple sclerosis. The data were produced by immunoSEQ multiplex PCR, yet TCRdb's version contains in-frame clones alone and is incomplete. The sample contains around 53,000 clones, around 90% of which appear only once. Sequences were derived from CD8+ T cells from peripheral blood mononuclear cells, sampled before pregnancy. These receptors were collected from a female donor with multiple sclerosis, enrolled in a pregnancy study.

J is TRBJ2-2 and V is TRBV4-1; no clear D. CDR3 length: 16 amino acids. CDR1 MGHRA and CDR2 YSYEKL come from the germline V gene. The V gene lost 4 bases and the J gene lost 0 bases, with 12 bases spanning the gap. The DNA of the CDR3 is TGCGCCAGCAGCCTCCCGCCGGTCGCGAACACCGGGGAGCTGTTTTTT. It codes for CASSLPPVANTGELFF.

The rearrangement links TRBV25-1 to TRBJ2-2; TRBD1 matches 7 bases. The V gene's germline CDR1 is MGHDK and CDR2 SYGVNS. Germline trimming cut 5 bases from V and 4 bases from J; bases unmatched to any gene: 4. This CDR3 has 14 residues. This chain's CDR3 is CASSNGTVTGELFF. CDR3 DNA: TGTGCCAGCAGTAACGGGACAGTCACCGGGGAGCTGTTTTTT.

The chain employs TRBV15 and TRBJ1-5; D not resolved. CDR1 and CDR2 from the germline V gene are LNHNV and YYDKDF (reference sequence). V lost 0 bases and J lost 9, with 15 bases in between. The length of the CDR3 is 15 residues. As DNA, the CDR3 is TGTGCCACCAGCAGAGACCATGGTCAGGCAGTGCCCCAGCATTTT. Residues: CATSRDHGQAVPQHF.

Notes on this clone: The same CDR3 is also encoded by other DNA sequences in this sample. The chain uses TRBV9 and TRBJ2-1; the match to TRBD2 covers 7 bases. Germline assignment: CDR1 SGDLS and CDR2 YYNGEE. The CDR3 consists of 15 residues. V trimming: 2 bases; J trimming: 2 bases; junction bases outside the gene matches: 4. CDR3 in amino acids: CASSVDGGTYNEQFF. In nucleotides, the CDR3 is TGTGCCAGCAGCGTGGACGGGGGGACCTACAATGAGCAGTTCTTC.

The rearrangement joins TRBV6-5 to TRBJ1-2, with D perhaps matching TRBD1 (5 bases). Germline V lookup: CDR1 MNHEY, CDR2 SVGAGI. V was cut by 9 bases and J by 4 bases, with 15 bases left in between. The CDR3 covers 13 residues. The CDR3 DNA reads TGTGCCAGTGCAGGGTCGGTAGCCTATGGCTACACCTTC. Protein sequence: CASAGSVAYGYTF.

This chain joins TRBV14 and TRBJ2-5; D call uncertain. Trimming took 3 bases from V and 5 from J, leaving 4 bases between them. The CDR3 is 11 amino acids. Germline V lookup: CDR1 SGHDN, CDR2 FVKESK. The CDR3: CASSQEETQYF. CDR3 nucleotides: TGTGCCAGCAGCCAGGAGGAGACCCAGTACTTC.

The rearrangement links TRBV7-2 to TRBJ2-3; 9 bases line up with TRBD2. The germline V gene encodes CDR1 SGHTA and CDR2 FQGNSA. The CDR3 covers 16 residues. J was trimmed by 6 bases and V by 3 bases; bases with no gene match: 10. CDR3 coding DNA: TGTGCCAGCAGCTTGGGCGCGGGGGGGGCCAAGGATACGCAGTATTTT. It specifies CASSLGAGGAKDTQYF.

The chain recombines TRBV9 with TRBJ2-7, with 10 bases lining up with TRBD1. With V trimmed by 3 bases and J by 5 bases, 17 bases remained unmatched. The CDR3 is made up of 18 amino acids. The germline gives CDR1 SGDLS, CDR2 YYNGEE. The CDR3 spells CASSARGTGVSFGDEQYF. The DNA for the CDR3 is TGTGCCAGCAGCGCCCGCGGGACAGGGGTCTCTTTTGGTGACGAGCAGTACTTC. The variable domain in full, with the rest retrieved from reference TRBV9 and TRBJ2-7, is DSGVTQTPKHLITATGQRVTLRCSPRSGDLSVYWYQQSLDQGLQFLIQYYNGEERAKGNILERFSAQQFPDLHSELNLSSLELGDSALYFCASSARGTGVSFGDEQYFGPGTRLTVT.

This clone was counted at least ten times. The CDR3 protein is CASSQGPGTGFNQPQHF. As DNA, the CDR3 is TGCGCCAGCAGCCAAGGACCCGGGACAGGATTTAATCAGCCCCAGCATTTT. This chain connects TRBV4-3 to TRBJ1-5, with 8 bases aligning to TRBD1. CDR1 LGHNA and CDR2 YSLEER come from the germline V gene. V shed 1 base, J shed 4 bases, and the junction held 9 bases outside the gene matches. This CDR3 spans 17 amino acids.

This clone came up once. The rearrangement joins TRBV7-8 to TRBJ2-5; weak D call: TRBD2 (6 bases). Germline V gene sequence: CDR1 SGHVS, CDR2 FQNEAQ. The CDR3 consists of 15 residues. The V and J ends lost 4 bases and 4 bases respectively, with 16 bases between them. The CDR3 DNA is TGTGCCAGCAGCTCCCCCACGAGGAGGGGAGAGACCCAGTACTTC. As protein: CASSSPTRRGETQYF.

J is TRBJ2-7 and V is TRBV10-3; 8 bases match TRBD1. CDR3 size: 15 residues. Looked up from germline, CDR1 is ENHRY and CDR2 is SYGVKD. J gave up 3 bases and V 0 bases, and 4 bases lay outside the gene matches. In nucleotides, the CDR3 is TGTGCCATCAGTGAGTCGACAGGGGTCGTCTACGAGCAGTACTTC. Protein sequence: CAISESTGVVYEQYF.

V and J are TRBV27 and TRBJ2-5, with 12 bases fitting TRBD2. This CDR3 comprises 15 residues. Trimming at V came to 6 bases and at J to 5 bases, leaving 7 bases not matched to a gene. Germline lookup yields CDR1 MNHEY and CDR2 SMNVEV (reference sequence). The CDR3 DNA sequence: TGTGCCAGCAGGCCTCTAGCGGGGGGGCTGGAGACCCAGTACTTC. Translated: CASRPLAGGLETQYF.

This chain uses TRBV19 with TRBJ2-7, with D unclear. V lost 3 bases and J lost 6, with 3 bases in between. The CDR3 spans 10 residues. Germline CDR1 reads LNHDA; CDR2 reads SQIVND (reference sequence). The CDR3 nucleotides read TGTGCCAGTAGTATCGGCGAGCAGTACTTC. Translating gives CASSIGEQYF.

CDR3 in amino acids: CASSLGQGGPYGYTF. In DNA, the CDR3 is TGTGCCAGCAGCTTGGGTCAGGGGGGTCCATATGGCTACACCTTC. The J gene is TRBJ1-2, the V gene TRBV5-6, with TRBD1 identical over 7 bases. Germline V gives CDR1 SGHDT, CDR2 YYEEEE. The length of the CDR3 is 15 residues. With V trimmed by 0 bases and J by 5 bases, 7 bases remained unmatched.

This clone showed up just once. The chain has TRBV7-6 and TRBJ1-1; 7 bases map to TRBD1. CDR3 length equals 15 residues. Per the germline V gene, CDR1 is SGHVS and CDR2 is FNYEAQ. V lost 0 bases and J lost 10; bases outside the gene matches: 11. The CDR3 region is CASSLALEGGVRAFF. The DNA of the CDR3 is TGTGCCAGCAGCTTAGCCCTTGAAGGGGGCGTAAGAGCTTTCTTT.

The CDR3 protein is CASSPRRDWTQYF. CDR3 DNA: TGTGCCAGCAGCCCCCGTCGGGATTGGACCCAGTACTTC. The J gene is TRBJ2-5, the V gene TRBV11-2; possibly TRBD2 for D (5 bases). Germline V lookup: CDR1 SGHAT, CDR2 FQNNGV. V lost 5 bases to trimming and J lost 7 bases, with 14 bases between them. This CDR3 has 13 residues.

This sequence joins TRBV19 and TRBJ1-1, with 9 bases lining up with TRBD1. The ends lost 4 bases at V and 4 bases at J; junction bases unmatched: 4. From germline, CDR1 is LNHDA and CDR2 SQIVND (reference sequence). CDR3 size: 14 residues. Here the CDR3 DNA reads TGTGCCAGTAGTAAACAGGGGGCGGGCACTGAAGCTTTCTTT. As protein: CASSKQGAGTEAFF.

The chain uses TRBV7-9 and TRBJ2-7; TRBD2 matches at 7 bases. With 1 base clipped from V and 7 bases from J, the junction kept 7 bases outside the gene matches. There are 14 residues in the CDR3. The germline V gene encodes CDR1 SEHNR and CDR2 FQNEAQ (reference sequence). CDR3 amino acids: CASSLVGTTEEQYF. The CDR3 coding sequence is TGTGCCAGCAGCTTAGTCGGGACTACGGAGGAGCAGTACTTC. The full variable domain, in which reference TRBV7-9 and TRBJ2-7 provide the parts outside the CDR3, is DTGVSQNPRHKITKRGQNVTFRCDPISEHNRLYWYRQTLGQGPEFLTYFQNEAQLEKSRLLSDRFSAERPKGSFSTLEIQRTEQGDSAMYLCASSLVGTTEEQYFGPGTRLTVT.

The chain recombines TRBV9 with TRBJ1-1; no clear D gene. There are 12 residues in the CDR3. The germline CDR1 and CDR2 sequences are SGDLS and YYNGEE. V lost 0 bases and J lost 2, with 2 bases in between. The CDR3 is CASSVANTEAFF. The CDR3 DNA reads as TGTGCCAGCAGCGTAGCTAACACTGAAGCTTTCTTT.

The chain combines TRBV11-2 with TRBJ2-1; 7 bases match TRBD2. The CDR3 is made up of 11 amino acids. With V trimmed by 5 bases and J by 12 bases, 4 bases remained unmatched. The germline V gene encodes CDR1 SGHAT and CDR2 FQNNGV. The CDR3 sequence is CASSHGEGQFF. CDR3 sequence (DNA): TGTGCCAGCAGCCACGGGGAGGGGCAGTTCTTC.

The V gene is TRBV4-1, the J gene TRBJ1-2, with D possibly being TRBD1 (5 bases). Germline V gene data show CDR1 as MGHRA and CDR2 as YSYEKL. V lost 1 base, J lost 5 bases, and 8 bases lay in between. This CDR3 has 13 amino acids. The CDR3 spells CASSQGAGYGYTF. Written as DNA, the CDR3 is TGCGCCAGCAGCCAAGGGGCAGGGTATGGCTACACCTTC.

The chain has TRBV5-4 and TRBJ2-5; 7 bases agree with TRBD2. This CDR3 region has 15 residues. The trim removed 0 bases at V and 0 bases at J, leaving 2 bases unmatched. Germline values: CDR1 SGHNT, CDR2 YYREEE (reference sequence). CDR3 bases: TGTGCCAGCAGCTTGGGGCGGGGGTACCAAGAGACCCAGTACTTC. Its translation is CASSLGRGYQETQYF.

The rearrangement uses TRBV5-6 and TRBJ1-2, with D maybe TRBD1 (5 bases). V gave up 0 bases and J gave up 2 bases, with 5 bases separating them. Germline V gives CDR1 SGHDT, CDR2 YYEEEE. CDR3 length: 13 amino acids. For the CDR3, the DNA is TGTGCCAGCAGCTTGGAGGGGAACTATGGCTACACCTTC. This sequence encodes CASSLEGNYGYTF.

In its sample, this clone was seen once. The CDR3 region has the DNA TGTGCCAGCAGCTTTGGCGAAAGGGGTTTGGAAACTGAAGCTTTCTTT. It is translated as CASSFGERGLETEAFF. The genes are TRBV7-6 and TRBJ1-1, with a tentative D call TRBD1 (5 bases). The CDR3 length is 16 residues. Trimming shortened V by 3 bases and J by 5 bases, and 19 bases separated the two germline ends. From germline, CDR1 is SGHVS and CDR2 FNYEAQ.

The CDR3 DNA follows: TGTGCCAGCAGCCCCGGGACTAGCAAGACCGGGGAGCTGTTTTTT. Translation: CASSPGTSKTGELFF. This chain connects TRBV7-7 to TRBJ2-2; 9 bases map to TRBD2. This CDR3 region has 15 residues. CDR1 is SSHAT and CDR2 is FNYEAQ in the germline V gene (reference sequence). With V trimmed by 5 bases and J by 5 bases, 6 bases remained unmatched.

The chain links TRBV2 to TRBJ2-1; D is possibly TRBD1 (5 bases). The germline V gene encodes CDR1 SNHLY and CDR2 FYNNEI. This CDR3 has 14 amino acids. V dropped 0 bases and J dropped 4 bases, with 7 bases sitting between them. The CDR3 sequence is CASSEARGYNEQFF. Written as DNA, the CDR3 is TGTGCCAGCAGTGAAGCAAGGGGTTACAATGAGCAGTTCTTC.